Below, 31 T cell receptor beta chains from the same sample are listed, as sequenced in a study of blood T cell repertoires in COVID-19. Some clones are missing from TCRdb's copy, which holds only in-frame ones; the method was immunoSEQ multiplex PCR. Among over 200,000 clones, around four fifths were seen once, and the ten largest hold 8.6%. What was sequenced was peripheral blood. Source of these receptors: a man aged 40-55 years with active or convalescent COVID-19.

The chain carries TRBV30 and TRBJ2-1; D is possibly TRBD2 (5 bases). Trimming cost V 3 bases and J 12 bases, with 12 bases left between them. The CDR3 runs to 11 residues. Germline V lookup: CDR1 GTSNPN, CDR2 SVGIG (reference sequence). The CDR3 region has the DNA TGTGCCTGGAGACTTCTTCGGGGGCAGTTCTTC. Amino acid sequence: CAWRLLRGQFF. Using reference TRBV30 and TRBJ2-1 for the parts outside the CDR3, the full variable domain is SQTIHQWPATLVQPVGSPLSLECTVEGTSNPNLYWYRQAAGRGLQLLFYSVGIGQISSEVPQNLSASRPQDRQFILSSKKLLLSDSGFYLCAWRLLRGQFFGPGTRLTVL.

V and J are TRBV29-1 and TRBJ1-3, with D possibly matching TRBD1 (6 bases). The CDR3 has 17 residues. Germline V gives CDR1 SQVTM, CDR2 ANQGSEA. Trimming left V 6 bases short and J 0 bases short, with 21 bases between. CDR3 protein: CSVLAGGRGNSGNTIYF. The DNA for the CDR3 is TGCAGCGTCCTTGCGGGGGGGCGCGGGAACTCTGGAAACACCATATATTTT.

The J gene is TRBJ1-2, the V gene TRBV11-3, with 9 bases aligning to TRBD1. Germline V gene sequence: CDR1 SGHNT, CDR2 YENEEA. This CDR3 contains 16 residues. The ends lost 5 bases at V and 1 base at J; junction bases unmatched: 8. CDR3 residues: CASSPGTGLNNYGYTF. The CDR3 DNA sequence: TGTGCCAGCAGCCCGGGGACAGGGCTTAATAACTATGGCTACACCTTC. The variable domain in full, with the rest retrieved from reference TRBV11-3 and TRBJ1-2, is EAGVVQSPRYKIIEKKQPVAFWCNPISGHNTLYWYLQNLGQGPELLIRYENEEAVDDSQLPKDRFSAERLKGVDSTLKIQPAELGDSAVYLCASSPGTGLNNYGYTFGSGTRLTVV.

This clone was seen just once. The chain couples TRBV19 to TRBJ1-5, with D tentatively TRBD1 (6 bases). Trimming pared 6 bases from V and 2 bases from J, leaving 20 bases between. This CDR3 region has 17 residues. The germline gives CDR1 LNHDA, CDR2 SQIVND (reference sequence). CDR3 residues: CASSKYQGGDGNQPQHF. The CDR3 DNA is TGTGCCAGTAGCAAATACCAAGGGGGGGATGGCAATCAGCCCCAGCATTTT.

The chain links TRBV6-5 to TRBJ1-5; weak D call: TRBD1 (6 bases). With 5 bases removed from V and 6 bases from J, the gap between germline ends came to 11 bases. Germline-derived CDR1 and CDR2 are MNHEY and SVGAGI. The CDR3 sequence is 13 residues long. The CDR3 loop reads CASSRTGFQPQHF. The CDR3 DNA is TGTGCCAGCAGTCGCACAGGGTTTCAGCCCCAGCATTTT.

The chain is built from TRBV11-2 and TRBJ2-3; 9 nucleotides align to TRBD2. The CDR3 consists of 16 residues. Germline loops: CDR1 SGHAT, CDR2 FQNNGV. Unmatched junction bases numbered 4, after V lost 0 bases and J lost 3 bases. The CDR3 sequence is CASSLEISGRTDTQYF. CDR3 nucleotides: TGTGCCAGCAGCTTAGAAATCAGCGGGAGGACAGATACGCAGTATTTT.

J is TRBJ2-7 and V is TRBV4-1, with D possibly TRBD2 on 6 matching bases. The V end lost 0 bases, the J end lost 5 bases, and 14 bases lay between the germline ends. The CDR3 contains 15 residues. In germline, CDR1 is MGHRA, CDR2 YSYEKL. This CDR3 is CASSQDTGTGDEQYF. The CDR3 DNA follows: TGCGCCAGCAGCCAAGATACCGGGACGGGGGACGAGCAGTACTTC.

The chain carries TRBV7-3 and TRBJ2-3; 7 nucleotides line up with TRBD1. CDR1 SGHTA and CDR2 FQGTGA come from the germline V gene. Unmatched junction bases numbered 7, after V lost 4 bases and J lost 0 bases. The CDR3 length is 16 residues. The CDR3 reads CASSSRGGISTDTQYF. CDR3 DNA: TGTGCCAGCAGCTCCCGAGGGGGCATTAGCACAGATACGCAGTATTTT.

V usage is TRBV16 and J usage is TRBJ1-2; D not resolved. Germline loops: CDR1 KGHSY, CDR2 FQNENV. Deletions cut 3 bases from V and 6 bases from J, with 14 bases between. The CDR3 has 14 amino acids. The CDR3, as DNA: TGTGCCAGCAGCCATTCGAGATCCGGGGATGGCTACACCTTC. Its translation is CASSHSRSGDGYTF.

The rearrangement links TRBV20-1 to TRBJ2-7, with TRBD1 matching 7 bases. The V and J ends lost 3 bases and 3 bases, in that order; junction bases with no gene match: 8. The CDR3 extends over 14 amino acids. Germline V CDR1 and CDR2: DFQATT, SNEGSKA (reference sequence). The CDR3 protein is CSASEAGGDYEQYF. CDR3 bases: TGCAGTGCTAGTGAGGCAGGGGGTGACTACGAGCAGTACTTC.

The gene calls are TRBV2 and TRBJ1-3, with 8 bases aligning to TRBD1. Germline loops: CDR1 SNHLY, CDR2 FYNNEI. Germline trimming cut 6 bases from V and 7 bases from J; bases unmatched to any gene: 8. This CDR3 is 14 amino acids long. CDR3 residues: CASSGNYRGNTIYF. Written as DNA, the CDR3 is TGTGCCAGCAGCGGGAACTACAGGGGGAACACCATATATTTT.

The chain carries TRBV2 and TRBJ2-3, with 11 bases that match TRBD2. Germline CDR1 reads SNHLY; CDR2 reads FYNNEI. Germline trimming cut 5 bases from V and 5 bases from J; bases unmatched to any gene: 6. This CDR3 contains 15 residues. The CDR3: CASSYLAGGVDTQYF. In DNA form, the CDR3 reads TGTGCCAGCAGTTACCTAGCGGGAGGTGTAGATACGCAGTATTTT.

This sequence joins TRBV5-1 and TRBJ2-3; D unresolved. This CDR3 has 15 residues. Trimming removed 0 bases at V and 3 bases at J, with 11 bases between. Germline V lookup: CDR1 SGHRS, CDR2 YFSETQ. For the CDR3, the DNA is TGCGCCAGCAGCTTGGATGAGGAAGCTACAGATACGCAGTATTTT. Its protein is CASSLDEEATDTQYF.

This rearrangement joins TRBV19 to TRBJ1-4; TRBD1 might be the D (6 bases). CDR1 is LNHDA and CDR2 is SQIVND in the germline V gene (reference sequence). V was pared by 7 bases and J by 4 bases, with 13 bases between. CDR3 size: 14 residues. Here the CDR3 DNA reads TGTGCCAGTACCGACAGGTTTATTAATGAAAAACTGTTTTTT. This translates into CASTDRFINEKLFF.

This clone was detected only a few times. The chain joins TRBV3-1 (or the pseudogene TRBV3-2) to TRBJ2-2; TRBD2 agrees at 10 bases. There are 16 residues in the CDR3. Germline V gene data show CDR1 as LGHDT and CDR2 as YNNKEL (reference sequence). Trimming cost V 1 base and J 6 bases; bases outside gene matches: 5. The CDR3 DNA reads as TGTGCCAGCAGCCAAGGTTGGCTAGCGGGGGCCGGGGAGCTGTTTTTT. Encoded protein: CASSQGWLAGAGELFF.

The chain combines TRBV19 with TRBJ2-1, with D maybe TRBD1 (6 bases). The CDR3 is 15 amino acids. Looked up from germline, CDR1 is LNHDA and CDR2 is SQIVND (reference sequence). With 1 base removed from V and 9 bases from J, the gap between germline ends came to 16 bases. CDR3 nucleotide sequence: TGTGCCAGTAGTATAGGGGCAGGGGCCATCGGTGAGCAGTTCTTC. Encoded protein: CASSIGAGAIGEQFF.

A single count supports this clone. The rearrangement joins TRBV7-9 to TRBJ2-1; perhaps TRBD2 as D (5 bases). The CDR3 runs 15 residues. V was cut by 7 bases and J by 4 bases, with 17 bases left in between. Germline-derived CDR1 and CDR2 are SEHNR and FQNEAQ (reference sequence). This CDR3 is CASTPMMREYNEQFF. As DNA, the CDR3 is TGTGCCAGCACCCCGATGATGAGGGAATACAATGAGCAGTTCTTC.

This clone was seen just once. The chain links TRBV5-4 to TRBJ2-5, with D perhaps TRBD1 (5 bases). Germline CDR1 is SGHNT and CDR2 is YYREEE (reference sequence). Trimming pared 0 bases from V and 4 bases from J, leaving 7 bases between. This CDR3 is 13 amino acids long. DNA of the CDR3: TGTGCCAGCAGCTTGGAGGGGTTAGAGACCCAGTACTTC. It encodes CASSLEGLETQYF.

CDR3 in amino acids: CSARTESSYEQYF. In DNA, the CDR3 is TGCAGCGCCCGGACAGAAAGCTCCTACGAGCAGTACTTC. V usage is TRBV29-1 and J usage is TRBJ2-7; D possibly corresponds to TRBD1 (6 bases). The V end was cut by 7 bases, the J end by 0 bases, with 13 bases between. The germline V gene has CDR1 SQVTM and CDR2 ANQGSEA. The CDR3 covers 13 residues.

Turning to this clone: Germline and junction disagree at one end, which may indicate a read error. The chain recombines TRBV7-7 with TRBJ1-6; D unresolved. Germline V gives CDR1 SSHAT, CDR2 FNYEAQ (reference sequence). The CDR3 has 17 residues. Here the CDR3 reads CASSTPATGSYNSPLHF. The CDR3 DNA reads as TGTGCTAGCAGCACACCGGCCACGGGTTCCTATAATTCACCCCTCCACTTT.

This sequence joins TRBV30 and TRBJ2-7, with D possibly matching TRBD2 (6 bases). V was cut by 5 bases and J by 3 bases, with 14 bases left in between. The germline V gene encodes CDR1 GTSNPN and CDR2 SVGIG (reference sequence). This CDR3 region has 13 residues. The CDR3 reads CAWERGGIYEQYF. CDR3 DNA sequence: TGTGCCTGGGAACGGGGCGGGATCTACGAGCAGTACTTC.

This chain links TRBV10-3 with TRBJ1-5; D gene uncertain. V was clipped by 3 bases and J by 3 bases, with 9 bases between them. The CDR3 runs 14 residues. The V gene's germline CDR1 is ENHRY and CDR2 SYGVKD. The CDR3 DNA reads as TGTGCCATCAGTGAAGAGGGTCTCAATCAGCCCCAGCATTTT. It specifies CAISEEGLNQPQHF.

The J gene is TRBJ2-2, the V gene TRBV5-1; D not resolved. CDR1 is SGHRS and CDR2 is YFSETQ in the germline V gene. The CDR3 is made up of 12 amino acids. Trimming took off 4 bases at V and 1 base at J, with 2 bases between the two ends. The CDR3 here is CASSLNTGELFF. CDR3 sequence (DNA): TGCGCCAGCAGCCTGAACACCGGGGAGCTGTTTTTT. The entire variable domain, with the rest obtained from reference TRBV5-1 and TRBJ2-2, is as follows: KAGVTQTPRYLIKTRGQQVTLSCSPISGHRSVSWYQQTPGQGLQFLFEYFSETQRNKGNFPGRFSGRQFSNSRSEMNVSTLELGDSALYLCASSLNTGELFFGEGSRLTVL.

The DNA for the CDR3 is TGTGCCAGCAGGCTACAGGCTAGCAATCAGCCCCAGCATTTT. Translating it yields CASRLQASNQPQHF. J is TRBJ1-5 and V is TRBV2; D possibly corresponds to TRBD1 (5 bases). Trimming took 6 bases from V and 0 from J, leaving 9 bases between them. The germline CDR1 and CDR2 sequences are SNHLY and FYNNEI. The length of the CDR3 is 14 residues.

There are a few counts of this clone. The chain has TRBV20-1 and TRBJ2-7; 10 nucleotides match TRBD2. CDR3 length: 16 amino acids. Germline-derived CDR1 and CDR2 are DFQATT and SNEGSKA (reference sequence). V was pared by 3 bases and J by 4 bases, with 12 bases of the junction left unmatched. The chain's CDR3 is CSASPSGSVNGYEQYF. CDR3 sequence (DNA): TGCAGTGCTAGTCCTAGCGGGAGTGTAAATGGTTACGAGCAGTACTTC.

The J gene is TRBJ2-5, the V gene TRBV12-5, with 7 bases fitting TRBD1. The CDR3 extends over 15 amino acids. CDR1 and CDR2 (germline): LGHNT, FRNRAP. V was pared by 4 bases and J by 4 bases, with 9 bases of the junction left unmatched. The CDR3 region has the DNA TGTGCTAGTGGTTCGACAGGGTTCGAGGGAGAGACCCAGTACTTC. This codes for CASGSTGFEGETQYF.

V gene TRBV7-9 combines with J gene TRBJ2-5; a possible D gene is TRBD1 (5 bases). The CDR3 extends over 16 amino acids. V lost 3 bases, J lost 5 bases, and 19 bases lay in between. Germline V gene lookup returns CDR1 SEHNR and CDR2 FQNEAQ (reference sequence). Written as DNA, the CDR3 is TGTGCCAGCAGCTTCCAGACTTCAGGGCCCCGGGAGACCCAGTACTTC. It codes for CASSFQTSGPRETQYF.

This chain joins TRBV5-1 and TRBJ2-7, with 9 bases aligning to TRBD1. The CDR3 covers 16 residues. The junction had 6 bases not matched to a gene; V was cut back by 0 bases and J by 2 bases. CDR1 SGHRS and CDR2 YFSETQ come from the germline V gene. The CDR3 region has the DNA TGCGCCAGCAGCTTGGCCGGACAGGGGCATACCTACGAGCAGTACTTC. Amino acids: CASSLAGQGHTYEQYF.

This chain links TRBV7-8 with TRBJ1-5; D is unresolved. Germline lookup yields CDR1 SGHVS and CDR2 FQNEAQ. CDR3 length: 15 amino acids. Trimming took 0 bases from V and 7 from J, leaving 13 bases between them. The CDR3 DNA sequence: TGTGCCAGCAGCTTAGCGATCGGGGAGTGGCAGCCCCAGCATTTT. Protein sequence: CASSLAIGEWQPQHF.

The gene calls are TRBV29-1 and TRBJ1-1; weak D call: TRBD1 (6 bases). CDR3 length equals 15 residues. Germline V gene sequence: CDR1 SQVTM, CDR2 ANQGSEA. V shed 5 bases and J shed 1 base, with 17 bases lying between them. The CDR3 sequence is CSVHTSGHPNTEAFF. CDR3 sequence (DNA): TGCAGCGTTCACACATCGGGACACCCGAACACTGAAGCTTTCTTT.

J is TRBJ2-2 and V is TRBV5-1; 7 bases fit TRBD1. V shed 4 bases, J shed 4 bases, and the junction held 7 bases outside the gene matches. Germline CDR1 reads SGHRS; CDR2 reads YFSETQ. This CDR3 has 15 residues. Here the CDR3 reads CASSAQGLSTGELFF. CDR3 bases: TGCGCCAGCAGCGCACAGGGGCTATCCACCGGGGAGCTGTTTTTT.